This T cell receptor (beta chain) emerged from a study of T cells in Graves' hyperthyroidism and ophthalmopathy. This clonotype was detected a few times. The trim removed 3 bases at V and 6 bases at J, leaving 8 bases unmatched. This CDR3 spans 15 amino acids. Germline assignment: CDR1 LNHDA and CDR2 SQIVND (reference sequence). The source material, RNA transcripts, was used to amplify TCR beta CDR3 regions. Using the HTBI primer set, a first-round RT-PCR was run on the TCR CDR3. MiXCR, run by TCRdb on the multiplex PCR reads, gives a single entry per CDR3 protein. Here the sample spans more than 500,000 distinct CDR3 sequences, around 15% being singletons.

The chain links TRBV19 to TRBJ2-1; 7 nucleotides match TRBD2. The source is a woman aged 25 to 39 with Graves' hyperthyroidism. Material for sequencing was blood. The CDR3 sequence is CASSIMGEGPNEQFF. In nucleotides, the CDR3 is TGTGCCAGTAGTATTATGGGGGAGGGACCCAATGAGCAGTTCTTC.